The sequence of this TCR beta chain was determined in a study of T cells after yellow fever vaccination. The V gene end was trimmed by 0 bases and the J gene end by 8 bases; junction bases not matched to a gene: 6. Germline V gives CDR1 SGHRS, CDR2 YFSETQ. This CDR3 is 15 amino acids long. This clonotype occurred a few times. Its antigen is as yet unknown. Template switching with 5'RACE generated the TCR cDNA and added a universal primer site and UMIs. One entry per CDR3 protein results from TCRdb running MiXCR on the 5' RACE reads. This table holds roughly 500,000 distinct CDR3 sequences, about 19% found once. Study outcomes and limitations: In post-booster samples, most primary-vaccination clones reappeared (about 95% CD4, 88% CD8). Peaking faster, on day 5 versus 15, the secondary response was nonetheless weaker. Clonotypes shared by both compartments, CD4 and CD8, made up a small share.

Specimen: PBMCs, collected 15 days after the yellow fever booster vaccination. The sequence derives from a man younger than 40 who received the YFV17D yellow fever vaccine. The chain carries TRBV5-1 and TRBJ2-1, with 9 nucleotides matching TRBD1. CDR3 sequence reads: CASSLGGQGFDEQFF. CDR3 nucleotide sequence: TGCGCCAGCAGCTTGGGCGGACAGGGGTTTGATGAGCAGTTCTTC.